This T cell receptor beta chain was sequenced in a study of OX40 agonist ivuxolimab in advanced cancers. The repertoire was sequenced with immunoSEQ multiplex PCR; TCRdb's copy has only in-frame clones and lacks some. The table shows 20,000 to 25,000 clones, with over 65% occurring only once. Germline CDR1 and CDR2: MNHNS and SASEGT. The V gene end was trimmed by 3 bases and the J gene end by 5 bases; junction bases not matched to a gene: 3. This CDR3 has 14 residues. The material sequenced was CD4+ or CD8+ T cells sorted from blood, taken in a trial of the OX40 agonist ivuxolimab. The receptor was isolated from an adult with an advanced solid tumor such as melanoma, head and neck, liver or kidney cancer. The gene calls are TRBV6-1 and TRBJ2-3, with 9 positions matching TRBD1. The CDR3 reads CASSEGTGLDTQYF. CDR3 DNA: TGTGCCAGCAGTGAGGGGACAGGGCTAGATACGCAGTATTTT.